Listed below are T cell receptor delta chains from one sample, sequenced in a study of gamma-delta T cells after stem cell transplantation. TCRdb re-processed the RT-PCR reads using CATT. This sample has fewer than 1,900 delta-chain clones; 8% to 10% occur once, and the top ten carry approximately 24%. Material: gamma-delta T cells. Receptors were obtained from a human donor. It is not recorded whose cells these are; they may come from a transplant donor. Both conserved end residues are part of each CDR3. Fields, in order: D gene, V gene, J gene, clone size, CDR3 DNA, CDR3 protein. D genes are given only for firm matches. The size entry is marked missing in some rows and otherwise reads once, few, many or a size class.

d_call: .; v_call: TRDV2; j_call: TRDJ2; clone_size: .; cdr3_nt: TGTGCCTGTGACGCTGTTGGTGGGGGCCTAGCTTTGACAGCACAACCCTTCTTT; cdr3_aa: CACDAVGGGLALTAQPFF
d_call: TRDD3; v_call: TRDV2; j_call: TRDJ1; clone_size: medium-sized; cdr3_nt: TGTGCCTGTGACTCACTGGGGGATCGGGATAAACTCATCTTT; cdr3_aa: CACDSLGDRDKLIF
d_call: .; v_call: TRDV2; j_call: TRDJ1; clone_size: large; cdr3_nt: TGTGCCTGTGACACCCTACCCCACCTGGGGACCTACACCGATAAACTCATCTTT; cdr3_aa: CACDTLPHLGTYTDKLIF
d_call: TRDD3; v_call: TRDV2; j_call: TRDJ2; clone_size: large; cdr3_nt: TGTGCCTGTGACTCCGTACTGGGGGGGTCAGCACAACTCTTCTTT; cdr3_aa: CACDSVLGGSAQLFF
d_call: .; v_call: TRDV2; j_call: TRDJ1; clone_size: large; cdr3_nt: TGTGCCTGTGACCCTGTTCCTAAACGAGAGGGATACAGCGATAAACTCATCTTT; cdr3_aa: CACDPVPKREGYSDKLIF
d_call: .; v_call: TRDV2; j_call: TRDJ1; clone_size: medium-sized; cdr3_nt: TGTGCCTGTGATGTTGCTGGGCCAAAAAAAGGCACCGATAAACTCATCTTT; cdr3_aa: CACDVAGPKKGTDKLIF
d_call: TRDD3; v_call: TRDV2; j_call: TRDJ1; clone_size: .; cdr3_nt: TGTGCCTGTGACAAAGTACTGGGGGATACGCGAAGAACCGATAAACTCATCTTT; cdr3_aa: CACDKVLGDTRRTDKLIF
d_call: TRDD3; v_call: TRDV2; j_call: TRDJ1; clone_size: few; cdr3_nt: TGTGCCTGTGACCCCATTTCCCCCGATACTGGGGGATACGCGAAGGGGGCGGGGAAACTCATCTTT; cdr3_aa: CACDPISPDTGGYAKGAGKLIF
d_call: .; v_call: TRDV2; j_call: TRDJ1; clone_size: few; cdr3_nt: TGTGCCTGTGACGAGCTTTTAGGGGGGAATCCTAAACTCATCTTT; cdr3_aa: CACDELLGGNPKLIF
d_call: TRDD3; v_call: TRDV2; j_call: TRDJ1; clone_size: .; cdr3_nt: TGTGCCTGTGACACCGTTTCCTGGGCTAGGGGATACTCCAATAAACTCATCTTT; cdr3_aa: CACDTVSWARGYSNKLIF
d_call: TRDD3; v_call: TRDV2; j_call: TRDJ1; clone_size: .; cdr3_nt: TGTGCCTGTGACACCCTGGGGGACCGGTACACCGATAAACTCATCTTT; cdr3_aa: CACDTLGDRYTDKLIF
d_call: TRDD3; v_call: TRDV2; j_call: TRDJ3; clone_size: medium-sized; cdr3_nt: TGTGCCTGTGACACCGCTGGGGGAGGCAACTCCTGGGACACCCGACAGATGTTTTTC; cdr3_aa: CACDTAGGGNSWDTRQMFF
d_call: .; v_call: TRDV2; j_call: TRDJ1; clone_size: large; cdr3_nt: TGTGCCTGTGAACCTCTCAGTGGGGATACCGATAAACTCATCTTT; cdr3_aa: CACEPLSGDTDKLIF
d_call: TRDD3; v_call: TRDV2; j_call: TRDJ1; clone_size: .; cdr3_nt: TGTGCCTGTGACACCGTGCTACTGGGGGATACGCGTCACACCGATAAACTCATCTTT; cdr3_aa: CACDTVLLGDTRHTDKLIF
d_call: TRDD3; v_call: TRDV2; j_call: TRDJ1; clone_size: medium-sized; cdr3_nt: TGTGCCTGTGACACCTTACTGGGGGATTCAAACACCGATAAACTCATCTTT; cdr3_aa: CACDTLLGDSNTDKLIF
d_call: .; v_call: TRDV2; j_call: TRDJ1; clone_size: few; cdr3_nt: TGTGCCTGTGACATGGTGGCTAGGGTTTCGCCTAAACTCATCTTT; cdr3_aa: CACDMVARVSPKLIF
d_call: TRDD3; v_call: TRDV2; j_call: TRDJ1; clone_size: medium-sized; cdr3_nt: TGTGCCTGTGAAGTACTGGGGGCTACCTATAAACTCATCTTT; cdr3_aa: CACEVLGATYKLIF
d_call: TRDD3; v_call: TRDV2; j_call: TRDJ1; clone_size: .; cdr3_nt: TGTGCCTGTGACACAGTACTGGGGGCTTACACCGATAAACTCATCTTT; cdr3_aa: CACDTVLGAYTDKLIF
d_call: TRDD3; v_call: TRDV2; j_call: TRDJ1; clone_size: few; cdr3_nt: TGTGCCTGTGACACCCTGGGGGCTTACGATAAACTCATCTTT; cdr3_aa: CACDTLGAYDKLIF
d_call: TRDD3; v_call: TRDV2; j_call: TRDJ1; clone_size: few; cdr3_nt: TGTGCCCGTGACCCTCTACTGGGGGAGAAACCAAGCTTGTACACCGATAAACTCATCTTT; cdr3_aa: CARDPLLGEKPSLYTDKLIF
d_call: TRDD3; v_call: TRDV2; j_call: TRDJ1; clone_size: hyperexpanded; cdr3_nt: TGTGCCTGTGACCTAGTACTGGGGGATAATAATGCCCCCTACACCGATAAACTCATCTTT; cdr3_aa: CACDLVLGDNNAPYTDKLIF
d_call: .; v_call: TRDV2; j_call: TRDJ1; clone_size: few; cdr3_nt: TGTGCCTGTGACCGTCTGGGGAATACCTCCGATAAACTCATCTTT; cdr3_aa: CACDRLGNTSDKLIF
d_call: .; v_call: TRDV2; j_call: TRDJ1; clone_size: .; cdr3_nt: TGTGCCTGTGACAGTCTACTTGGGACCTACACCGATAAACTCATCTTT; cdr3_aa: CACDSLLGTYTDKLIF
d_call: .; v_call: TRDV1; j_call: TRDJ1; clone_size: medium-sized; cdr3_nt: TGTGCTCTTGGGGGGGCCTTCCTCCGTCTGGGGATACAAGGCACCGATAAACTCATCTTT; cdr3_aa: CALGGAFLRLGIQGTDKLIF
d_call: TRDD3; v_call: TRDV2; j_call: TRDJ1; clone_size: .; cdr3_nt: TGTGCCTGTGACGCGATACTGGGGGATACGCAGGATGGCGATAAACTCATCTTT; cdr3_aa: CACDAILGDTQDGDKLIF
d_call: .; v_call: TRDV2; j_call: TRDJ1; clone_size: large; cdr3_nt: TGTGCCTGTGACCAACTAGGTGCGGGACGCGCGTACACCGATAAACTCATCTTT; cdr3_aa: CACDQLGAGRAYTDKLIF
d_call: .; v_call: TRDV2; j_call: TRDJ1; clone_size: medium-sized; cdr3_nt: TGTGCCTGTGACACCGTACTACGCGAGGGGACGGGGGAACTCATCTTT; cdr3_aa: CACDTVLREGTGELIF
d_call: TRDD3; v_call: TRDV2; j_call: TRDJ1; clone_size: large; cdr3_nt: TGTGCCTGTGACACCTGGGGGATGACCGATAAACTCATCTTT; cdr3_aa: CACDTWGMTDKLIF
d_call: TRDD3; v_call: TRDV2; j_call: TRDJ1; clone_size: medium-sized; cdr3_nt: TGTGCCTGTGACCCGCTACTGGGGGATACCGATAAACTCATCTTT; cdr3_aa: CACDPLLGDTDKLIF